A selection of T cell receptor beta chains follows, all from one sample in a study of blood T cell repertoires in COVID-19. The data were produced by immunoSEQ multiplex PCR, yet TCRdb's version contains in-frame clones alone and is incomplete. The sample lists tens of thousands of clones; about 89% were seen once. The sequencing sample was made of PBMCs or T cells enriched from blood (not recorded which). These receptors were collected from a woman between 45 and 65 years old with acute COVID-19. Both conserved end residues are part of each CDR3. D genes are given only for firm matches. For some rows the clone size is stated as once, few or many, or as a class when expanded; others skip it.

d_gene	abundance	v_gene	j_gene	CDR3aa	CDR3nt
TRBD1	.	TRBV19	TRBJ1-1	CASSIRPGGNEAFF	TGTGCCAGTAGTATCCGGCCAGGGGGCAATGAAGCTTTCTTT
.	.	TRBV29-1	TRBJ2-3	CSVRKPFTDTQYF	TGCAGCGTCCGAAAGCCCTTCACAGATACGCAGTATTTT
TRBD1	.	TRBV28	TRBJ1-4	CASSSGQGHEKLFF	TGTGCCAGCAGTTCGGGACAGGGCCATGAAAAACTGTTTTTT
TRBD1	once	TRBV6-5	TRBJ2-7	CASSYAGTGGYEQYF	TGTGCCAGCAGTTACGCCGGGACAGGGGGCTACGAGCAGTACTTC
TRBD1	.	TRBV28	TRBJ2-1	CASMGQGEVDEQFF	TGTGCCAGTATGGGACAGGGAGAAGTGGATGAGCAGTTCTTC
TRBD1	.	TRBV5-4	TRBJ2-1	CASSLAGTGTYNEQFF	TGTGCCAGCAGCTTGGCTGGGACAGGGACCTACAATGAGCAGTTCTTC
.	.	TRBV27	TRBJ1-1	CASSLGGGMNTEAFF	TGTGCCAGCAGTTTGGGAGGGGGTATGAACACTGAAGCTTTCTTT
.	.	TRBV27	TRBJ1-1	CASRQTEGNTEAFF	TGTGCCAGCCGACAGACGGAGGGAAACACTGAAGCTTTCTTT
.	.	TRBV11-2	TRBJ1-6	CASSTQTGRSPLHF	TGTGCCAGCAGCACCCAGACAGGACGTTCACCCCTCCACTTT
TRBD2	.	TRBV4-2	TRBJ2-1	CASSQTSLAGSYNEQFF	TGTGCCAGCAGCCAAACCTCCCTAGCGGGCTCCTACAATGAGCAGTTCTTC
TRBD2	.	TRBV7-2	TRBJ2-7	CASSHRSSGTGISYEQYF	TGTGCCAGCAGCCACCGGTCTAGCGGGACGGGAATTTCCTACGAGCAGTACTTC
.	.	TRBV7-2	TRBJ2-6	CASSPPAASGANVLTF	TGTGCCAGCAGCCCCCCCGCGGCCTCTGGGGCCAACGTCCTGACTTTC
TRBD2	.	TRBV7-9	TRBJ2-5	CASSQGLARQETQYF	TGTGCCAGCAGCCAGGGACTAGCGCGCCAAGAGACCCAGTACTTC
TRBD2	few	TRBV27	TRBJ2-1	CASRSLAGGYNEQFF	TGTGCCAGCAGATCTCTAGCGGGGGGATACAATGAGCAGTTCTTC
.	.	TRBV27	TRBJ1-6	CASSLVVGRGRGSPLHF	TGTGCCAGCAGTTTGGTGGTCGGCAGGGGTCGAGGTTCACCCCTCCACTTT
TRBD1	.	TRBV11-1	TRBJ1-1	CASSPGDRRNTEAFF	TGTGCCAGCAGCCCGGGGGACAGGCGGAACACTGAAGCTTTCTTT
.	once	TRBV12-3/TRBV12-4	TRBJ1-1	CASGEFKNTEAFF	TGTGCCAGCGGGGAGTTTAAGAACACTGAAGCTTTCTTT
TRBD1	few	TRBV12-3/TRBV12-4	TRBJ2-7	CASSSGQGGEQYF	TGTGCCAGCAGTTCCGGACAGGGCGGGGAGCAGTACTTC
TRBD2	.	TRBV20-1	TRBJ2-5	CSASAGGQETQYF	TGCAGTGCTAGTGCCGGGGGGCAAGAGACCCAGTACTTC
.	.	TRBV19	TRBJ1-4	CASIQQGRREKLFF	TGTGCCAGTATTCAACAGGGCCGTCGTGAAAAACTGTTTTTT